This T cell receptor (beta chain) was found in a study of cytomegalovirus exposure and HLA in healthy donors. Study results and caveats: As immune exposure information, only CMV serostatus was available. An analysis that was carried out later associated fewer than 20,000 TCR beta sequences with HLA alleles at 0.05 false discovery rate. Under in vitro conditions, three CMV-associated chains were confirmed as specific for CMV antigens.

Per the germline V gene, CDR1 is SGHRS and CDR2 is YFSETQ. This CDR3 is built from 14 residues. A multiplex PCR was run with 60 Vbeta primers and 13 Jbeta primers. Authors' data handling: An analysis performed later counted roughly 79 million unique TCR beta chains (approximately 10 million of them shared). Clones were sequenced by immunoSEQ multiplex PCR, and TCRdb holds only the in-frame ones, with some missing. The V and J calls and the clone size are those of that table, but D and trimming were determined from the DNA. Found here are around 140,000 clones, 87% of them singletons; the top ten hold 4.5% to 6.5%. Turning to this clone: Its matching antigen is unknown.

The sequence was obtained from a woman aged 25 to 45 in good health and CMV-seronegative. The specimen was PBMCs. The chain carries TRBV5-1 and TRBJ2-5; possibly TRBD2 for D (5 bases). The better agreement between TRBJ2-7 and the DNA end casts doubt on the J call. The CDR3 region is CASSFDYLNYEQYF. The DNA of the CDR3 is TGCGCCAGCAGCTTTGACTATCTCAACTACGAGCAGTACTTC.